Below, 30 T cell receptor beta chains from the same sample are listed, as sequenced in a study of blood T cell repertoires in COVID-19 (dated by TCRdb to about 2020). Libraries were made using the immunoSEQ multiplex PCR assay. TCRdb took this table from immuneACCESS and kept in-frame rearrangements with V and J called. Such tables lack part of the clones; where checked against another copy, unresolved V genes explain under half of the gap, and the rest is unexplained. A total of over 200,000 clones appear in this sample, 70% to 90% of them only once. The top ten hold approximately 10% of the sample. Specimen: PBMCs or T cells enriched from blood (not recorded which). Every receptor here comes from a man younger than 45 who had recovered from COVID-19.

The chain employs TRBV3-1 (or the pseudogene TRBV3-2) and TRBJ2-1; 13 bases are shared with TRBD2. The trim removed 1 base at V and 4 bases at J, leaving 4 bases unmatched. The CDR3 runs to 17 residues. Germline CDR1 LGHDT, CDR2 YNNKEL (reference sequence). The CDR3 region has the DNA TGTGCCAGCAGCCAAGTACTAGCGGGAGGGCAGTACAATGAGCAGTTCTTC. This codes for CASSQVLAGGQYNEQFF.

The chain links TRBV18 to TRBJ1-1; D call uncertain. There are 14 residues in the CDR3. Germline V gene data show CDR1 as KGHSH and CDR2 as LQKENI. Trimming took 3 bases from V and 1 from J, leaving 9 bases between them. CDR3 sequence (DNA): TGTGCCAGCTCACCCTCCGAGGGGAACACTGAAGCTTTCTTT. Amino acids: CASSPSEGNTEAFF.

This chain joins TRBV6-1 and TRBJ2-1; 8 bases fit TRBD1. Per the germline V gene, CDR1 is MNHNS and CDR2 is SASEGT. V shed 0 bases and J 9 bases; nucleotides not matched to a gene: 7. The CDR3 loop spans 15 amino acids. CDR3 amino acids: CASSEALHRGSEQFF. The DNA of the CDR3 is TGTGCCAGCAGTGAAGCGCTTCACAGGGGGAGTGAGCAGTTCTTC.

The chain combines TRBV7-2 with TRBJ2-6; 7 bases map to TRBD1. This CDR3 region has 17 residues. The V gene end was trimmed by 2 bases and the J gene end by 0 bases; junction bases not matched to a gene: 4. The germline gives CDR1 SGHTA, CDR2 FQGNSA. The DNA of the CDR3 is TGTGCCAGCAGCTTAAACAGGGGATCCTCTGGGGCCAACGTCCTGACTTTC. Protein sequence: CASSLNRGSSGANVLTF.

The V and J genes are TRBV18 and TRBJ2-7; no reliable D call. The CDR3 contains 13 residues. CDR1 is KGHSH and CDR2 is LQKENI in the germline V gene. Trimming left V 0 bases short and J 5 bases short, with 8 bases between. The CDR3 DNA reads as TGTGCCAGCTCACCACCAAGTGGAGACGAGCAGTACTTC. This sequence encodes CASSPPSGDEQYF.

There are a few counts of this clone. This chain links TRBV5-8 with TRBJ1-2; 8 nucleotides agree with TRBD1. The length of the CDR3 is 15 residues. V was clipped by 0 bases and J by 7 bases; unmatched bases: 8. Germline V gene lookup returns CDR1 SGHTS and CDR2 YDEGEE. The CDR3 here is CASSLVPGGGGGYTF. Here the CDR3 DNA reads TGTGCCAGCAGCTTGGTGCCAGGGGGCGGCGGTGGCTACACCTTC.

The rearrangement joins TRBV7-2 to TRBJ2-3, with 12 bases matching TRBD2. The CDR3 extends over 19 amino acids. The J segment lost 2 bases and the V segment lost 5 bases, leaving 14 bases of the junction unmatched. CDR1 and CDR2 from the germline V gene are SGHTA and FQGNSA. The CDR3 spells CASSNGLAGYKDFTDTQYF. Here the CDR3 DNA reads TGTGCCAGCAGCAACGGACTAGCGGGATATAAAGACTTCACAGATACGCAGTATTTT.

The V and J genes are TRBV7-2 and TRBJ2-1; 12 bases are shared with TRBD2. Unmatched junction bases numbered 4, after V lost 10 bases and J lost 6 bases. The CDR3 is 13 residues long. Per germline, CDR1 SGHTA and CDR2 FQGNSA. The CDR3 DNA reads TGTGCCACAGGGACTAGCGGGCTCAATGAGCAGTTCTTC. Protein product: CATGTSGLNEQFF.

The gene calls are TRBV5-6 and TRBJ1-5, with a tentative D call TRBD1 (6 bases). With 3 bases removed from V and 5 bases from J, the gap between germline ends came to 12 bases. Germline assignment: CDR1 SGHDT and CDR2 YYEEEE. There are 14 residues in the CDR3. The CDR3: CASSSYRVDQPQHF. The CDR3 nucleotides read TGTGCCAGCAGCTCGTACAGGGTGGATCAGCCCCAGCATTTT.

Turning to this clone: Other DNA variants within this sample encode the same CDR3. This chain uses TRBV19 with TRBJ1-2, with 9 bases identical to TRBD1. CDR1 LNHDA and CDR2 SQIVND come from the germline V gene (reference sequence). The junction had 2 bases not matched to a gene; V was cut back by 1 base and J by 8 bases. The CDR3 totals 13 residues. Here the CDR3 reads CASSIGTGDGYTF. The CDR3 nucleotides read TGTGCCAGTAGTATAGGGACAGGGGACGGCTACACCTTC.

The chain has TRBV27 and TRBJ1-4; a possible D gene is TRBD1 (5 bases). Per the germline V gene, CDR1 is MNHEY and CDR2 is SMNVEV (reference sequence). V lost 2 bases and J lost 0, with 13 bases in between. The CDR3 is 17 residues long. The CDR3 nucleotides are TGTGCCAGCAGTTTAATGGGGAGGGGTCCAACTAATGAAAAACTGTTTTTT. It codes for CASSLMGRGPTNEKLFF.

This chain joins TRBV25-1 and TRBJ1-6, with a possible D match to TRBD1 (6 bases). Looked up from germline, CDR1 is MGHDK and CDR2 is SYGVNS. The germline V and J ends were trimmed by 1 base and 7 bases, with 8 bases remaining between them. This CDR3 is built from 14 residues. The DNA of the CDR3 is TGTGCCAGCAGTGAATCCAGGGGAAATTCACCCCTCCACTTT. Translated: CASSESRGNSPLHF.

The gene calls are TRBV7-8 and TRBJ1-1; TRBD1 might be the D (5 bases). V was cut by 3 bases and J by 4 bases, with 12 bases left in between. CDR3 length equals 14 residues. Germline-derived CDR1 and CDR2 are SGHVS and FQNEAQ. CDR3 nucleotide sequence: TGTGCCAGCAGCTTCGGCAGGGTTTTCACTGAAGCTTTCTTT. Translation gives CASSFGRVFTEAFF.

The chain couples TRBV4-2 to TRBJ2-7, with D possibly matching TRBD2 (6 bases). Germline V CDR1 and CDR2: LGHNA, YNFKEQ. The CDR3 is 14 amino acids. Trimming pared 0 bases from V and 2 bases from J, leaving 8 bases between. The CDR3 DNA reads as TGTGCCAGCAGCCAAGAGCTAGCGACCTACGAGCAGTACTTC. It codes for CASSQELATYEQYF.

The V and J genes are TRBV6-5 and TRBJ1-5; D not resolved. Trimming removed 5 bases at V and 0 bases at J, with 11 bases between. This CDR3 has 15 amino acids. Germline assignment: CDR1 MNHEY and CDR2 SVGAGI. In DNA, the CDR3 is TGTGCCAGCAGTCCCACGGTGAATAGCAATCAGCCCCAGCATTTT. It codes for CASSPTVNSNQPQHF.

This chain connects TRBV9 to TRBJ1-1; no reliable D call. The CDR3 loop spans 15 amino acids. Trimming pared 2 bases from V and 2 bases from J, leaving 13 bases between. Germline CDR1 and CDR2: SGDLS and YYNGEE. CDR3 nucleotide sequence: TGTGCCAGCAGCGTCACGGACTTAACAAACACTGAAGCTTTCTTT. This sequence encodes CASSVTDLTNTEAFF.

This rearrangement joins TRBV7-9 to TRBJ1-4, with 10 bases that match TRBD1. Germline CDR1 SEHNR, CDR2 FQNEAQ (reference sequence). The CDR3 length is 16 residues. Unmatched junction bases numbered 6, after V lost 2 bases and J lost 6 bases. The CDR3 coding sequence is TGTGCCAGCAGCTTAATGACCGGGACAGGGGATGAAAAACTGTTTTTT. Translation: CASSLMTGTGDEKLFF.

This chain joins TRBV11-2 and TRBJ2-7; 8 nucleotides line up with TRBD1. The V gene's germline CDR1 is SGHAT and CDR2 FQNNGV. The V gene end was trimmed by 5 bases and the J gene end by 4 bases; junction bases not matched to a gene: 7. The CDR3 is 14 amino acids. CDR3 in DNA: TGTGCCAGCAGCACTAGGGACAGGAGATACGAGCAGTACTTC. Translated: CASSTRDRRYEQYF.

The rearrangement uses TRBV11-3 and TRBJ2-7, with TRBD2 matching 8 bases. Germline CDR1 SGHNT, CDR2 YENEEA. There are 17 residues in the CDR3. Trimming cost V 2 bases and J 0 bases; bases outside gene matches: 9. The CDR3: CASSLSPSGRHSYEQYF. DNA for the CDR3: TGTGCCAGCAGCTTAAGTCCTAGCGGGCGCCACTCCTACGAGCAGTACTTC.

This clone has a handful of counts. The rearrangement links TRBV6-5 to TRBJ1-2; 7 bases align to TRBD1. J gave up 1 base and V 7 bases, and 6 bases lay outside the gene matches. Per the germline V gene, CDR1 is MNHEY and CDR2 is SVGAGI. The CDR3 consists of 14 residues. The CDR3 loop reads CASNPQGRNYGYTF. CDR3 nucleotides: TGTGCCAGCAACCCACAGGGGCGTAACTATGGCTACACCTTC.

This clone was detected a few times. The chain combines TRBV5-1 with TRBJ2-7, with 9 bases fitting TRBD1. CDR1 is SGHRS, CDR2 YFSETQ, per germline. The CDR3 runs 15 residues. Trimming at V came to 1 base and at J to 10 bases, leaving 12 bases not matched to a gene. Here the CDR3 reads CASSLLLGQGTKQYF. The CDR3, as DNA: TGCGCCAGCAGCTTGTTATTAGGACAGGGGACCAAACAGTACTTC.

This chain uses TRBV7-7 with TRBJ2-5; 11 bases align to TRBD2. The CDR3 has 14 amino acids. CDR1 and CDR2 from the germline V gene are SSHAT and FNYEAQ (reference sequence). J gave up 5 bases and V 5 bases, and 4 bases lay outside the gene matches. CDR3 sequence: CASSPSGRRETQYF. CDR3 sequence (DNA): TGTGCCAGCAGCCCTAGCGGGAGGCGGGAGACCCAGTACTTC.

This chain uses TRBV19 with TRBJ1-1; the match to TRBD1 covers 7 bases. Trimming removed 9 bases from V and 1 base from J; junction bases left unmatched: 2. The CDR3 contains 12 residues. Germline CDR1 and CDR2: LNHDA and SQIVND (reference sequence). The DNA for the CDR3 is TGTGCCAGCCGGGACAGGAACACTGAAGCTTTCTTT. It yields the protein CASRDRNTEAFF.

As DNA, the CDR3 is TGTGCCAGCAGCTTAACGTATGGGCATGAGCAGTTCTTC. This gives the protein CASSLTYGHEQFF. This chain uses TRBV7-3 with TRBJ2-1; D not resolved. Germline V gives CDR1 SGHTA, CDR2 FQGTGA. The CDR3 is made up of 13 amino acids. The V end lost 0 bases, the J end lost 8 bases, and 8 bases lay between the germline ends. Complete variable domain (other parts from reference TRBV7-3 and TRBJ2-1): GAGVSQTPSNKVTEKGKYVELRCDPISGHTALYWYRQSLGQGPEFLIYFQGTGAADDSGLPNDRFFAVRPEGSVSTLKIQRTERGDSAVYLCASSLTYGHEQFFGPGTRLTVL.

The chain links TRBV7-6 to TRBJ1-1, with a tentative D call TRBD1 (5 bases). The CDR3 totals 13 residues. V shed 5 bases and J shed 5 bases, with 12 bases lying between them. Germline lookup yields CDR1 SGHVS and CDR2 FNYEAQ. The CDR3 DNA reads TGTGCCAGCAGCGTAGACAGAAGGACTGAAGCTTTCTTT. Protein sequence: CASSVDRRTEAFF.

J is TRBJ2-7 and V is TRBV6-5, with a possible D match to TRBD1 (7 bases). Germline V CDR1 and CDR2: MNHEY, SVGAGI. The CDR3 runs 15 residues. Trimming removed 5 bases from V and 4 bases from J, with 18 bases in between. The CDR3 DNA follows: TGTGCCAGCAGTCGCGATCCCAGGGGGGCTTACGAGCAGTACTTC. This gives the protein CASSRDPRGAYEQYF.

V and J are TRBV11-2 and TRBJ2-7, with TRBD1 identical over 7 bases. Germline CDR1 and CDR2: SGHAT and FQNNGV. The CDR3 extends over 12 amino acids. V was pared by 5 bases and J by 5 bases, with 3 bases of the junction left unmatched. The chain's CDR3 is CASSLDRDEQYF. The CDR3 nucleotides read TGTGCCAGCAGCCTTGACAGGGACGAGCAGTACTTC.

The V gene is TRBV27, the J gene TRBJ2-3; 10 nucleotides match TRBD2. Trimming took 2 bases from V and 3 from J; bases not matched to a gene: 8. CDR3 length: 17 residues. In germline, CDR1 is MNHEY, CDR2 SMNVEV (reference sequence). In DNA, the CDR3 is TGTGCCAGCAGTTTACAACGGACTAGCGGTATAACAGATACGCAGTATTTT. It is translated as CASSLQRTSGITDTQYF.

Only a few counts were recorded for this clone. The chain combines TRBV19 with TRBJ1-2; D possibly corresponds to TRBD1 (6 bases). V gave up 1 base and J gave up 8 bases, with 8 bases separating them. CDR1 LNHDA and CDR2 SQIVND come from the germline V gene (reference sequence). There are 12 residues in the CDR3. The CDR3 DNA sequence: TGTGCCAGTAGTATAGGGACAGTCGGCTACACCTTC. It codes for CASSIGTVGYTF.

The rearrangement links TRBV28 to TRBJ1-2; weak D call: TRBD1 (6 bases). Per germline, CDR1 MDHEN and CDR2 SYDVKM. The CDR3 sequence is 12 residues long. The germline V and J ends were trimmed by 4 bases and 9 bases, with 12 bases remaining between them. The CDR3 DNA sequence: TGTGCCAGCAGTTCGACAGGAGCTCGCTACACCTTC. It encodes CASSSTGARYTF.